The T cell receptor beta chain under discussion was sequenced for a study of blood T cell repertoires in COVID-19. Study details: Sites across the United States, Italy and Spain contributed samples from acute and convalescent COVID-19. PBMCs, B-cell-depleted T cells, or T cells provided the cDNA or gDNA that made up the material.

Under the authors' procedure: How many nucleated cells were present was estimated from reference gene primer amplification. Repertoires were generated with immunoSEQ multiplex PCR, while TCRdb's copy carries only in-frame clones and drops some. V and J calls and clone size are those listed in that table; D and trimming were worked out from the DNA. This table holds approximately 350,000 clones, about 93% found once. Source material: peripheral blood. This clonotype was sampled from a woman aged 18-29 years who had recovered from COVID-19.

As DNA, the CDR3 is TGCAGCGTAAAACTAGCGGGAGCCCACGAGCAGTACGTC. Amino acid sequence: CSVKLAGAHEQYV. The J gene is TRBJ2-7, the V gene TRBV29-1; 11 bases align to TRBD2. V shed 6 bases, J shed 5 bases, and the junction held 6 bases outside the gene matches. The CDR3 runs 13 residues. Germline values: CDR1 SQVTM, CDR2 ANQGSEA.